This T cell receptor (beta chain) comes out of a study of T cells after yellow fever vaccination. Study results and caveats: Researchers report a weaker secondary response that nonetheless peaked faster, day 5 versus 15.

The CDR3 is made up of 14 amino acids. With V trimmed by 6 bases and J by 5 bases, 4 bases remained unmatched. This clonotype was counted at least ten times. Its antigen remains unknown. TCRdb reprocessed the 5' RACE reads via MiXCR and lists one record per CDR3 protein. Of about 170,000 distinct CDR3 sequences in the sample, 11% are singletons; the top ten hold about 38%. Specimen: CD8+ T cells sorted from PBMCs, collected 15 days after the yellow fever booster vaccination. The receptor was isolated from a man between 18 and 35 years old who received the YFV17D yellow fever vaccine. The genes are TRBV12-3 or TRBV12-4 and TRBJ1-4; 9 nucleotides agree with TRBD1. The CDR3 DNA sequence: TGTGCCAGCAGAACGGGACAGGGCAATGAAAAACTGTTTTTT. The encoded protein is CASRTGQGNEKLFF.